This T cell receptor beta chain was captured in a study of T-cell memory formation after mild COVID-19. On the study more broadly: The TCR clusters were mostly specific to one donor. The study, taken as a whole, reports: Cross-reactive memory apparently joined, as some responding clones appeared in pre-infection memory. Contracting CD4+ clones lay largely in CM and EM, with CD8+ ones residing in EMRA.

Constant-segment primers were used for 5'RACE, and the resulting TCR alpha and TCR beta cDNA libraries carried sample barcodes and UMIs. Each CDR3 protein gets one entry after TCRdb re-called the 5' RACE reads with MiXCR. The sample lists a few hundred thousand distinct CDR3 sequences, 10% occurring once. As for this clonotype: Its antigen is still unknown.

Trimming removed 5 bases from V and 4 bases from J; junction bases left unmatched: 8. Germline V gene sequence: CDR1 DFQATT, CDR2 SNEGSKA (reference sequence). The CDR3 covers 15 residues. This chain connects TRBV20-1 to TRBJ2-3, with 11 bases that match TRBD1. The receptor was isolated from a man younger than 30 who had mild COVID-19 (a few samples of this study predate the infection). Cell type and time point are not known. The sample consisted of PBMCs or a T cell subset sorted from them (not recorded which). The CDR3 loop is CSAPSPGQGADTQYF. CDR3 DNA: TGCAGTGCTCCATCTCCGGGACAGGGGGCAGATACGCAGTATTTT.